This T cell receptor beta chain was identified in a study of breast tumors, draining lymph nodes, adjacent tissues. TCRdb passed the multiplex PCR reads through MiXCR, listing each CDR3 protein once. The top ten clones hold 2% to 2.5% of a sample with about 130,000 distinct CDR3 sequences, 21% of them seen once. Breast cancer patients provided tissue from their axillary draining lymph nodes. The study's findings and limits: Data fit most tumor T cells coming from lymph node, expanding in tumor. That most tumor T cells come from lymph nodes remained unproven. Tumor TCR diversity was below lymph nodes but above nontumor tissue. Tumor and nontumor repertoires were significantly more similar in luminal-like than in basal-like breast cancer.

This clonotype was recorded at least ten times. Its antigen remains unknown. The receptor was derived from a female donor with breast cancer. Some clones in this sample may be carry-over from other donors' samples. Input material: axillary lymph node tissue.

CDR3 nucleotides: TGTGCCAGCAGCTTAGAGAGGCAGCCCCAGCATTTT. Translated, it gives CASSLERQPQHF. This chain connects TRBV7-9 to TRBJ1-5; the D is unclear. V was clipped by 1 base and J by 7 bases, with 5 bases between them. The CDR3 runs to 12 residues. Germline assignment: CDR1 SEHNR and CDR2 FQNEAQ (reference sequence).